What follows are 11 T cell receptor beta chains derived from one specimen sequenced in a study of blood T cell repertoires in COVID-19 (TCRdb year 2020). Preparation of the library involved the immunoSEQ multiplex PCR assay. TCRdb re-hosts the immuneACCESS table, in-frame sequences only. Its copies lack some clones; in the studies checked, an unresolved V gene accounts for under half of them, and the cause for the rest is not known. The sample records some 70,000 clones, more than 70% of which are singletons. Over 5% of the sample is taken by the ten largest. The sequenced sample consisted of peripheral blood. These receptors originate from a woman aged 70-85 years with acute or convalescent COVID-19.

The chain has TRBV4-1 and TRBJ2-7, with 14 bases fitting TRBD2. The CDR3 covers 16 residues. Germline loops: CDR1 MGHRA, CDR2 YSYEKL. The J segment lost 3 bases and the V segment lost 4 bases, leaving 5 bases of the junction unmatched. The CDR3 DNA is TGCGCCAGCAGCCTTGGGACTAGCGGGGGCCTCTACGAGCAGTACTTC. It yields the protein CASSLGTSGGLYEQYF.

The rearrangement joins TRBV6-5 to TRBJ1-2; no firm D call. Germline V gene lookup returns CDR1 MNHEY and CDR2 SVGAGI. CDR3 size: 13 residues. The V and J ends lost 0 bases and 8 bases respectively, with 10 bases between them. Here the CDR3 reads CASSYSGFRGYTF. In DNA, the CDR3 is TGTGCCAGCAGTTACTCTGGCTTTCGAGGCTACACCTTC.

This sequence joins TRBV6-6 and TRBJ1-6; 7 bases fit TRBD1. Germline CDR1 reads MNHNY; CDR2 reads SVGAGI (reference sequence). After removal of 4 bases from V and 7 bases from J, the junction contained 4 bases not matched to a gene. This CDR3 spans 14 amino acids. CDR3 region: CASSSQGENSPLHF. In DNA, the CDR3 is TGTGCCAGCAGTTCTCAGGGGGAGAATTCACCCCTCCACTTT.

The gene calls are TRBV19 and TRBJ1-4, with D perhaps TRBD1 (6 bases). The CDR3 loop spans 15 amino acids. The V end was cut by 8 bases, the J end by 3 bases, with 16 bases between. CDR1 and CDR2 (germline): LNHDA, SQIVND (reference sequence). The CDR3 region is CASQPGGAPNEKLFF. The CDR3, as DNA: TGTGCCAGTCAGCCTGGGGGGGCGCCTAATGAAAAACTGTTTTTT.

This chain connects TRBV7-9 to TRBJ2-2; 9 nucleotides line up with TRBD2. Germline V gene lookup returns CDR1 SEHNR and CDR2 FQNEAQ (reference sequence). Trimming removed 5 bases from V and 0 bases from J; junction bases left unmatched: 10. This CDR3 spans 18 amino acids. The CDR3 loop reads CASSLNIRLAANTGELFF. In DNA, the CDR3 is TGTGCCAGCAGCCTAAACATTCGACTAGCGGCGAACACCGGGGAGCTGTTTTTT. The full variable domain, its missing parts supplied by reference TRBV7-9 and TRBJ2-2, is DTGVSQNPRHKITKRGQNVTFRCDPISEHNRLYWYRQTLGQGPEFLTYFQNEAQLEKSRLLSDRFSAERPKGSFSTLEIQRTEQGDSAMYLCASSLNIRLAANTGELFFGEGSRLTVL.

This clone was detected only a few times. This sequence joins TRBV2 and TRBJ1-2; 8 bases are a match to TRBD1. Trimming cost V 4 bases and J 0 bases; bases outside gene matches: 1. The CDR3 is made up of 14 amino acids. Germline CDR1 SNHLY, CDR2 FYNNEI. The CDR3 DNA reads as TGTGCCAGCAGTGGGACAGGGACTAACTATGGCTACACCTTC. Its translation: CASSGTGTNYGYTF.

The rearrangement uses TRBV21-1 and TRBJ1-2; the tabulated D call, TRBD1, remains unverified against the DNA. TRBV21-1 is shown as a pseudogene. The CDR3 contains 16 residues. CDR3 amino acids: CASSKQGKGFNYGYTF. The CDR3 nucleotides read TGTGCCAGCAGCAAACAGGGGAAGGGGTTCAACTATGGCTACACCTTC.

This chain joins TRBV7-2 and TRBJ2-6, with TRBD2 matching 8 bases. The CDR3 length is 19 residues. Germline lookup yields CDR1 SGHTA and CDR2 FQGNSA. Trimming cost V 4 bases and J 0 bases; bases outside gene matches: 11. The CDR3: CASSSRGGLGDSGANVLTF. The CDR3 nucleotides read TGTGCCAGCAGCTCCCGGGGGGGCCTTGGCGACTCTGGGGCCAACGTCCTGACTTTC.

The CDR3 protein is CASSELYQQENTEAFF. The CDR3 DNA follows: TGTGCCAGCAGTGAATTGTATCAGCAGGAGAACACTGAAGCTTTCTTT. This chain links TRBV25-1 with TRBJ1-1; D is uncertain. Germline assignment: CDR1 MGHDK and CDR2 SYGVNS. The CDR3 has 16 amino acids. The V end was cut by 1 base, the J end by 1 base, with 13 bases between.

This sequence joins TRBV6-5 and TRBJ2-7; perhaps TRBD2 as D (5 bases). The CDR3 has 15 residues. Trimming took off 0 bases at V and 2 bases at J, with 11 bases between the two ends. Germline V lookup: CDR1 MNHEY, CDR2 SVGAGI. The CDR3 protein is CASSYSRGQTYEQYF. For the CDR3, the DNA is TGTGCCAGCAGTTACTCGAGAGGGCAGACCTACGAGCAGTACTTC.

The rearrangement links TRBV12-3 or TRBV12-4 to TRBJ1-2; D possibly corresponds to TRBD1 (6 bases). With 1 base removed from V and 8 bases from J, the gap between germline ends came to 8 bases. The CDR3 runs 12 residues. The CDR3 coding sequence is TGTGCCAGCAGTTTAGACAGGGTGGGCTACACCTTC. Amino acids: CASSLDRVGYTF.